The clone carrying this T cell receptor beta chain was counted only a few times. The antigen remains unidentified. This entry is derived from a study of beta chain features in type 1 diabetes. The sequenced template was cDNA made from the entire isolated RNA. Assay used: immunoSEQ multiplex PCR; TCRdb lists only in-frame clones, some missing. The table lists over 120,000 clones, 7% to 10% of them singletons. General study findings and limits: The naive, central memory and Treg TCRB repertoires looked more alike in patients than they did in healthy donors. Moderate but significant shortening of TCRB CDR3s was recorded in all four CD4+ subsets from Type 1 diabetes patients. More deletions and fewer insertions at VDJ junctions were seen in type 1 diabetes patients.

Each of the CD4+ naive, central memory, regulatory and stem cell-like memory populations was sorted via CD45RO/CCR7/CD25/CD127/CD95/CD27. Trimming cost V 2 bases and J 7 bases, with 9 bases left between them. The CDR3 runs 13 residues. CDR1 is MNHEY, CDR2 SVGAGI, per germline. V and J are TRBV6-5 and TRBJ2-1; D perhaps matches TRBD1 (5 bases). This TCR was recovered from a man aged 18-30 years in good health. Sequencing was carried out using central memory CD4+ T cells from blood. This CDR3 is CASSYVKGNEQFF. DNA for the CDR3: TGTGCCAGCAGTTACGTTAAGGGGAATGAGCAGTTCTTC.